This entry lists 32 T cell receptor beta chains sequenced from one sample in a study of cytomegalovirus exposure and HLA in healthy donors (dated by TCRdb to 2016 to 2017). The library was made by the immunoSEQ multiplex PCR assay. For the multiplex PCR, a mixture combining 60 forward primers for TCR Vbeta segments and 13 reverse primers for TCR Jbeta segments was used. Entries here come from immuneACCESS through TCRdb and include only in-frame sequences with V and J called. Some clones fail to appear in such tables; in the studies checked, an unresolved V gene covers under half of the shortfall, and the cause of the remainder is unknown. This sample comprises around 92,000 clones, approximately 72% of them detected only once. The ten largest clonotypes hold roughly 3.2% of the sample. Sequencing was done on a sample of PBMCs. These receptors were obtained from a female donor in good health and CMV-seropositive.

This chain uses TRBV10-1 with TRBJ2-1; 11 bases line up with TRBD2. The CDR3 is made up of 15 amino acids. V lost 2 bases, J lost 7 bases, and 4 bases stayed unmatched. Germline V gene data show CDR1 as WNHNN and CDR2 as SYGVQD (reference sequence). The CDR3 here is CASSEASGGTNEQFF. The CDR3 DNA is TGCGCCAGCAGTGAGGCTAGCGGGGGGACGAATGAGCAGTTCTTC.

The chain couples TRBV28 to TRBJ2-1, with D hard to call. V was shortened by 2 bases and J by 4 bases, with 3 bases between the two germline ends. The V gene's germline CDR1 is MDHEN and CDR2 SYDVKM. There are 12 residues in the CDR3. CDR3 bases: TGTGCCAGCAGTTTACAGTACAATGAGCAGTTCTTC. It specifies CASSLQYNEQFF.

CDR3 DNA sequence: TGTGCCAGCTCACTGGACAGGGACACTGAAGCTTTCTTT. Its protein is CASSLDRDTEAFF. The chain joins TRBV18 to TRBJ1-1, with 8 bases aligning to TRBD1. Per germline, CDR1 KGHSH and CDR2 LQKENI. V shed 4 bases, J shed 3 bases, and the junction held 1 base outside the gene matches. CDR3 size: 13 residues. Full variable domain (missing parts from reference TRBV18 and TRBJ1-1): NAGVMQNPRHLVRRRGQEARLRCSPMKGHSHVYWYRQLPEEGLKFMVYLQKENIIDESGMPKERFSAEFPKEGPSILRIQQVVRGDSAAYFCASSLDRDTEAFFGQGTRLTVV.

The chain combines TRBV4-3 with TRBJ1-1, with D perhaps matching TRBD1 (5 bases). Germline V lookup: CDR1 LGHNA, CDR2 YSLEER. The CDR3 covers 16 residues. The V end lost 5 bases, the J end lost 0 bases, and 16 bases lay between the germline ends. For the CDR3, the DNA is TGCGCCAGCAGCTGGTGGTCGACAGATATGAACACTGAAGCTTTCTTT. Its translation: CASSWWSTDMNTEAFF.

The rearrangement links TRBV4-1 to TRBJ1-1, with 12 nucleotides matching TRBD1. This CDR3 is built from 16 residues. The trim removed 5 bases at V and 0 bases at J, leaving 4 bases unmatched. Per the germline V gene, CDR1 is MGHRA and CDR2 is YSYEKL. The CDR3 DNA reads as TGCGCCAGCAGCTTCCGGGACAGGGGGCTGAACACTGAAGCTTTCTTT. Amino acid sequence: CASSFRDRGLNTEAFF.

This chain uses TRBV29-1 with TRBJ1-1, with 8 positions matching TRBD1. J was trimmed by 7 bases and V by 8 bases; bases with no gene match: 9. The CDR3 contains 12 residues. CDR1 and CDR2 (germline): SQVTM, ANQGSEA. The CDR3 DNA reads TGCAGCTCCAGGACAGGGCCAAGTGAAGCTTTCTTT. This codes for CSSRTGPSEAFF.

The chain uses TRBV2 and TRBJ1-1; D call uncertain. The CDR3 runs to 12 residues. V gave up 8 bases and J gave up 2 bases, with 9 bases separating them. CDR1 and CDR2 (germline): SNHLY, FYNNEI. The CDR3 nucleotides read TGTGCCAGCTCCCACAGCAACACTGAAGCTTTCTTT. Protein: CASSHSNTEAFF. The entire variable domain, with the rest obtained from reference TRBV2 and TRBJ1-1, is as follows: EPEVTQTPSHQVTQMGQEVILRCVPISNHLYFYWYRQILGQKVEFLVSFYNNEISEKSEIFDDQFSVERPDGSNFTLKIRSTKLEDSAMYFCASSHSNTEAFFGQGTRLTVV.

The chain is built from TRBV5-1 and TRBJ2-7; TRBD2 agrees at 7 bases. The CDR3 sequence is 14 residues long. Germline V gene data show CDR1 as SGHRS and CDR2 as YFSETQ. With 4 bases clipped from V and 5 bases from J, the junction kept 9 bases outside the gene matches. This chain's CDR3 is CASSGGAGTHEQYF. The CDR3 DNA reads as TGCGCCAGCAGCGGGGGAGCGGGGACCCACGAGCAGTACTTC.

This clone was picked up one time. The V gene is TRBV4-1, the J gene TRBJ2-1; 10 bases match TRBD2. Trimming cost V 0 bases and J 8 bases; bases outside gene matches: 10. Germline CDR1 is MGHRA and CDR2 is YSYEKL. This CDR3 spans 17 amino acids. CDR3 sequence: CASSQEWTSGHWDEQFF. The CDR3 coding sequence is TGCGCCAGCAGCCAAGAGTGGACTAGCGGCCATTGGGATGAGCAGTTCTTC.

This chain uses TRBV29-1 with TRBJ1-2; tentative D call: TRBD1 (5 bases). Germline V CDR1 and CDR2: SQVTM, ANQGSEA. The V end lost 2 bases, the J end lost 8 bases, and 6 bases lay between the germline ends. The CDR3 covers 10 residues. CDR3 nucleotides: TGCAGCGTTGAACACAGGGGCTACACCTTC. This encodes CSVEHRGYTF.

With respect to this clone: At one end the junction does not follow the germline gene, possibly because of a read error. The V gene is TRBV7-7, the J gene TRBJ2-2; 11 nucleotides match TRBD1. The CDR3 has 16 amino acids. In germline, CDR1 is SSHAT, CDR2 FNYEAQ (reference sequence). CDR3 in amino acids: CASSPTGQGGTGELFF. The CDR3 DNA follows: TGTGCTAGCAGCCCTACGGGACAGGGGGGGACCGGGGAGCTGTTTTTT.

This chain links TRBV28 with TRBJ2-2, with D perhaps TRBD2 (5 bases). This CDR3 has 13 residues. Germline CDR1 and CDR2: MDHEN and SYDVKM. The V gene lost 7 bases and the J gene lost 3 bases, with 9 bases spanning the gap. The CDR3 here is CASTTGYTGELFF. The CDR3 nucleotides are TGTGCCAGCACCACGGGGTACACCGGGGAGCTGTTTTTT.

V is TRBV28 and J is TRBJ2-7, with a weak D call TRBD2 (6 bases). Germline CDR1 is MDHEN and CDR2 is SYDVKM. The CDR3 runs to 16 residues. V was trimmed by 4 bases and J by 0 bases, leaving 16 bases between them. CDR3 protein: CASSSHLAEISYEQYF. As DNA, the CDR3 is TGTGCCAGCAGTTCTCATTTAGCGGAAATCTCCTACGAGCAGTACTTC.

This rearrangement joins TRBV6-5 to TRBJ2-5, with 9 bases lining up with TRBD1. The germline V gene has CDR1 MNHEY and CDR2 SVGAGI. The CDR3 is 14 amino acids. Trimming at V came to 5 bases and at J to 0 bases, leaving 1 base not matched to a gene. The CDR3, as DNA: TGTGCCAGCAGTGGGACAGGGTACCAAGAGACCCAGTACTTC. Translated: CASSGTGYQETQYF.

V and J are TRBV4-1 and TRBJ2-1, with 9 bases identical to TRBD2. With 7 bases clipped from V and 9 bases from J, the junction kept 16 bases outside the gene matches. The CDR3 extends over 16 amino acids. Germline V lookup: CDR1 MGHRA, CDR2 YSYEKL. CDR3 in amino acids: CASNGGGGAGSGEQFF. In DNA form, the CDR3 reads TGCGCCAGCAATGGGGGCGGGGGGGCTGGGTCGGGTGAGCAGTTCTTC.

A few counts support this clone. The chain carries TRBV6-5 and TRBJ1-5; 7 bases align to TRBD1. Germline trimming cut 5 bases from V and 5 bases from J; bases unmatched to any gene: 6. From germline, CDR1 is MNHEY and CDR2 SVGAGI. This CDR3 comprises 14 residues. CDR3 coding DNA: TGTGCCAGCAGTCCGGGACAGTGGTATCAGCCCCAGCATTTT. Its protein is CASSPGQWYQPQHF.

J is TRBJ2-3 and V is TRBV6-6; a possible D gene is TRBD2 (5 bases). There are 13 residues in the CDR3. The germline V gene encodes CDR1 MNHNY and CDR2 SVGAGI (reference sequence). Trimming cost V 9 bases and J 4 bases, with 14 bases left between them. DNA of the CDR3: TGTGCCAGTAGTAACCACGGGGCAGATACGCAGTATTTT. It yields the protein CASSNHGADTQYF.

The chain recombines TRBV7-8 with TRBJ2-1; the match to TRBD2 covers 16 bases. Per germline, CDR1 SGHVS and CDR2 FQNEAQ. Germline trimming cut 11 bases from V and 0 bases from J; bases unmatched to any gene: 4. The CDR3 covers 16 residues. The chain's CDR3 is CASGTSGGGSYNEQFF. Written as DNA, the CDR3 is TGTGCCTCCGGGACTAGCGGGGGGGGCTCCTACAATGAGCAGTTCTTC.

This chain joins TRBV5-1 and TRBJ1-6; 7 bases fit TRBD1. The CDR3 sequence is 14 residues long. CDR1 and CDR2 (germline): SGHRS, YFSETQ. J was trimmed by 7 bases and V by 5 bases; bases with no gene match: 6. The CDR3 sequence is CASRRDSQNSPLHF. CDR3 in DNA: TGCGCCAGCAGACGGGACAGCCAGAATTCACCCCTCCACTTT. Drawing the rest from reference TRBV5-1 and TRBJ1-6, the complete variable domain is KAGVTQTPRYLIKTRGQQVTLSCSPISGHRSVSWYQQTPGQGLQFLFEYFSETQRNKGNFPGRFSGRQFSNSRSEMNVSTLELGDSALYLCASRRDSQNSPLHFGNGTRLTVT.

This clone was observed a handful of times. The chain links TRBV27 to TRBJ2-1, with 8 bases fitting TRBD1. The V gene end was trimmed by 2 bases and the J gene end by 9 bases; junction bases not matched to a gene: 9. This CDR3 has 15 amino acids. Per the germline V gene, CDR1 is MNHEY and CDR2 is SMNVEV (reference sequence). The CDR3 DNA reads TGTGCCAGCAGTTTACGAGACAGGGGCGAAGGTGAGCAGTTCTTC. It yields the protein CASSLRDRGEGEQFF.

The chain joins TRBV6-6 to TRBJ2-5; 7 nucleotides agree with TRBD1. Germline V gives CDR1 MNHNY, CDR2 SVGAGI (reference sequence). The CDR3 sequence is 13 residues long. The V and J ends lost 5 bases and 5 bases, in that order; junction bases with no gene match: 5. The CDR3 reads CASSEAGGETQYF. In DNA form, the CDR3 reads TGTGCCAGCAGTGAGGCAGGGGGTGAGACCCAGTACTTC.

This clone appeared a single time. The junction shows a germline mismatch at one end, possibly a read error. The genes are TRBV14 and TRBJ1-2; TRBD1 agrees at 8 bases. The CDR3 extends over 14 amino acids. Germline CDR1 reads SGHDN; CDR2 reads FVKESK. The CDR3 here is CASSQVTRTGPAAF. DNA of the CDR3: TGTGCCAGCAGCCAAGTCACCCGGACAGGGCCGGCAGCCTTC.

V and J are TRBV7-2 and TRBJ2-1; TRBD2 matches 14 bases. CDR3 size: 18 residues. The V and J ends lost 3 bases and 5 bases, in that order; junction bases with no gene match: 9. Germline CDR1 SGHTA, CDR2 FQGNSA. CDR3 nucleotides: TGTGCCAGCAGCTTGCCGAGACTAGCGGGAGGGATAAACAATGAGCAGTTCTTC. Amino acids: CASSLPRLAGGINNEQFF.

The rearrangement uses TRBV6-6 and TRBJ1-2; 9 nucleotides agree with TRBD1. The CDR3 loop spans 13 amino acids. Germline CDR1 reads MNHNY; CDR2 reads SVGAGI (reference sequence). V was clipped by 6 bases and J by 8 bases; unmatched bases: 7. This CDR3 is CASSATGGEGYTF. The CDR3 DNA sequence: TGTGCCAGCAGCGCCACAGGGGGCGAGGGCTACACCTTC.

The chain recombines TRBV7-9 with TRBJ2-1, with 7 bases that match TRBD1. The ends lost 5 bases at V and 12 bases at J; junction bases unmatched: 13. The CDR3 is 14 amino acids. The germline V gene has CDR1 SEHNR and CDR2 FQNEAQ (reference sequence). CDR3 nucleotides: TGTGCCAGCAGCCCCGCAACAGGGGAGCAGCGGCAGTTCTTC. Translating gives CASSPATGEQRQFF.

This clone was counted only a few times. The V and J genes are TRBV4-1 and TRBJ1-2; tentative D call: TRBD1 (5 bases). The CDR3 sequence is 15 residues long. CDR1 MGHRA and CDR2 YSYEKL come from the germline V gene. V lost 5 bases and J lost 0, with 13 bases in between. CDR3 in DNA: TGCGCCAGCAGCTGGGGCGGAGATTCTAACTATGGCTACACCTTC. Translation: CASSWGGDSNYGYTF.

V is TRBV7-2 and J is TRBJ2-7; a possible D gene is TRBD1 (5 bases). V was trimmed by 1 base and J by 0 bases, leaving 10 bases between them. Germline-derived CDR1 and CDR2 are SGHTA and FQGNSA. CDR3 length: 15 amino acids. This CDR3 reads CASSLGVQGSYEQYF. In nucleotides, the CDR3 is TGTGCCAGCAGCTTAGGTGTGCAGGGCTCCTACGAGCAGTACTTC.

This sequence joins TRBV7-3 and TRBJ2-7, with a tentative D call TRBD1 (5 bases). Germline V gives CDR1 SGHTA, CDR2 FQGTGA. CDR3 size: 13 residues. The V and J ends lost 5 bases and 4 bases respectively, with 12 bases between them. The CDR3 spells CASSPSTGYEQYF. The CDR3 DNA sequence: TGTGCCAGCAGCCCCTCTACAGGATACGAGCAGTACTTC.

This clone came up once. The chain uses TRBV15 and TRBJ2-1; 9 nucleotides align to TRBD2. CDR3 length: 14 residues. Germline loops: CDR1 LNHNV, CDR2 YYDKDF (reference sequence). J was trimmed by 7 bases and V by 4 bases; bases with no gene match: 5. CDR3 coding DNA: TGTGCCACCAGCACGTTTAGCGGGAGAAATGAGCAGTTCTTC. Translating it yields CATSTFSGRNEQFF.

The gene calls are TRBV28 and TRBJ1-5; D is uncertain. This CDR3 is built from 18 residues. V lost 6 bases and J 3 bases, leaving 24 bases between the germline ends. Germline assignment: CDR1 MDHEN and CDR2 SYDVKM. For the CDR3, the DNA is TGTGCCAGCAGCCCCTCCTGGAGTATATACCGAGCCAATCAGCCCCAGCATTTT. Encoded protein: CASSPSWSIYRANQPQHF.

The chain employs TRBV2 and TRBJ1-4; the D is unclear. Trimming took 6 bases from V and 8 from J, leaving 7 bases between them. Germline CDR1 reads SNHLY; CDR2 reads FYNNEI. The CDR3 contains 11 residues. The CDR3 bases are TGTGCCAGCAGCGGGAGGGAAAAACTGTTTTTT. Translation gives CASSGREKLFF.

The chain is built from TRBV4-3 and TRBJ2-2; 9 positions agree with TRBD1. With V trimmed by 1 base and J by 2 bases, 5 bases remained unmatched. The CDR3 is made up of 17 amino acids. CDR1 and CDR2 from the germline V gene are LGHNA and YSLEER. The CDR3 sequence: CASSQGPGQGNTGELFF. CDR3 sequence (DNA): TGCGCCAGCAGCCAAGGCCCGGGACAGGGTAACACCGGGGAGCTGTTTTTT.